This entry lists 31 T cell receptor beta chains sequenced from one sample in a study of STAT5B mutations in CD4+ large granular lymphocyte leukemia (dated by TCRdb to between 2021 and 2023). The library was produced with the immunoSEQ multiplex PCR assay. The table was pulled from immuneACCESS by TCRdb, which kept in-frame rearrangements only. Such tables lose some clones; where checked, under half of the loss comes from unresolved V genes, and the rest has no known cause. A total of about 30,000 clones appear in this sample, 65% to 80% of them only once. Jointly, the top ten make up 2% to 2.5% of the sample. The sample was CD4+ T cells from blood buffy coats. These receptor sequences come from a human donor in good health.

This clone showed up just once. The genes are TRBV18 and TRBJ2-5, with 7 bases matching TRBD1. V gave up 6 bases and J gave up 4 bases; unmatched junction bases: 11. CDR1 and CDR2 (germline): KGHSH, LQKENI. CDR3 length equals 15 residues. The CDR3 region is CASSPRGSPRETQYF. CDR3 nucleotides: TGTGCCAGCTCGCCCAGGGGGAGCCCTCGAGAGACCCAGTACTTC.

The rearrangement links TRBV7-9 to TRBJ1-2, with D perhaps matching TRBD1 (5 bases). The CDR3 spans 14 residues. V dropped 5 bases and J dropped 4 bases, with 14 bases sitting between them. From germline, CDR1 is SEHNR and CDR2 FQNEAQ (reference sequence). CDR3 bases: TGTGCCAGCAGCCCTCTGGAGGGGAGCTATGGCTACACCTTC. It translates to CASSPLEGSYGYTF.

The chain links TRBV2 to TRBJ2-7; 7 nucleotides align to TRBD2. Losses at the gene ends were 4 bases for V and 6 bases for J; bases not matched to a gene: 12. CDR1 is SNHLY, CDR2 FYNNEI, per germline. The CDR3 runs 15 residues. CDR3 residues: CASSAGLQYKGEQYF. The DNA of the CDR3 is TGTGCCAGCAGTGCGGGACTACAATATAAGGGCGAGCAGTACTTC.

V and J are TRBV6-1 and TRBJ2-1, with 9 nucleotides matching TRBD1. With V trimmed by 0 bases and J by 4 bases, 1 base remained unmatched. CDR1 and CDR2 from the germline V gene are MNHNS and SASEGT. This CDR3 is built from 15 residues. The CDR3 nucleotides read TGTGCCAGCAGTGAAGCGGACAGGGGATACAATGAGCAGTTCTTC. Translating it yields CASSEADRGYNEQFF.

The V and J genes are TRBV7-2 and TRBJ2-3; D call uncertain. V was clipped by 4 bases and J by 0 bases, with 11 bases between them. The CDR3 has 15 residues. The germline V gene encodes CDR1 SGHTA and CDR2 FQGNSA. CDR3 coding DNA: TGTGCCAGCAGCTCCAGAAAAGCTAGCACAGATACGCAGTATTTT. Amino acid sequence: CASSSRKASTDTQYF.

J is TRBJ1-1 and V is TRBV7-9, with D possibly matching TRBD1 (6 bases). Germline V gives CDR1 SEHNR, CDR2 FQNEAQ (reference sequence). The ends were cut back, 0 bases at V and 5 bases at J, with 10 bases in the middle. CDR3 length equals 14 residues. Here the CDR3 DNA reads TGTGCCAGCAGCTTAGCACAGGGTATTACTGAAGCTTTCTTT. This gives the protein CASSLAQGITEAFF.

The chain links TRBV30 to TRBJ1-2; no clear D. V dropped 3 bases and J dropped 7 bases, with 18 bases sitting between them. In germline, CDR1 is GTSNPN, CDR2 SVGIG (reference sequence). The CDR3 sequence is 14 residues long. The CDR3 bases are TGTGCCTGGAGACAATGGGAGGGATTGGGTGGCTACACCTTC. This sequence encodes CAWRQWEGLGGYTF.

CDR3 in DNA: TGTGCCAGCAGCTCCGTTTACGGAAGAGCGGACACCGGGGAGCTGTTTTTT. Amino acids: CASSSVYGRADTGELFF. This chain uses TRBV7-8 with TRBJ2-2; the D gene is possibly TRBD2 (5 bases). Germline lookup yields CDR1 SGHVS and CDR2 FQNEAQ. CDR3 size: 17 residues. V lost 4 bases and J 3 bases, leaving 18 bases between the germline ends.

V gene TRBV15 combines with J gene TRBJ2-1; D may correspond to TRBD1 or TRBD2 (5 bases each). In germline, CDR1 is LNHNV, CDR2 YYDKDF (reference sequence). This CDR3 is built from 15 residues. V was cut by 0 bases and J by 7 bases, with 13 bases left in between. The CDR3 loop reads CATSRDNGALNEQFF. CDR3 DNA: TGTGCCACCAGCAGAGATAACGGGGCCCTTAATGAGCAGTTCTTC.

The DNA of the CDR3 is TGTGCCAGCAGCTCCTTTGCGGGGTTTAGTACGCAGTATTTT. It is translated as CASSSFAGFSTQYF. The rearrangement links TRBV5-6 to TRBJ2-3; D is perhaps TRBD2 (6 bases). The length of the CDR3 is 14 residues. The germline V and J ends were trimmed by 3 bases and 8 bases, with 16 bases remaining between them. Germline V gives CDR1 SGHDT, CDR2 YYEEEE.

This clone was detected only a few times. The genes are TRBV19 and TRBJ2-2; D is possibly TRBD1 (6 bases). The CDR3 has 13 amino acids. The germline V gene has CDR1 LNHDA and CDR2 SQIVND (reference sequence). V was trimmed by 3 bases and J by 7 bases, leaving 9 bases between them. CDR3 loop: CASSILGGGELFF. The CDR3 DNA follows: TGTGCCAGTAGTATCTTAGGGGGCGGGGAGCTGTTTTTT.

This rearrangement joins TRBV6-6 to TRBJ1-4, with 8 bases aligning to TRBD1. Germline loops: CDR1 MNHNY, CDR2 SVGAGI (reference sequence). This CDR3 has 15 amino acids. The V segment lost 5 bases and the J segment 7 bases; nucleotides outside the gene matches: 9. CDR3 sequence: CASSTGQGVGEKLFF. The CDR3, as DNA: TGTGCCAGCAGTACAGGACAGGGCGTAGGTGAAAAACTGTTTTTT.

This clone was seen a handful of times. The chain is built from TRBV27 and TRBJ2-1; TRBD2 matches 12 bases. Germline values: CDR1 MNHEY, CDR2 SMNVEV (reference sequence). The CDR3 has 16 amino acids. V lost 5 bases and J lost 2; bases outside the gene matches: 4. CDR3 residues: CASSLGLAGPYNEQFF. As DNA, the CDR3 is TGTGCCAGCAGTCTAGGACTAGCGGGGCCCTACAATGAGCAGTTCTTC.

This clone was recorded only once. The chain carries TRBV4-1 and TRBJ2-5; TRBD2 is a possible D gene (5 bases). CDR1 is MGHRA and CDR2 is YSYEKL in the germline V gene. The CDR3 is 16 amino acids. V was pared by 3 bases and J by 2 bases, with 16 bases between. For the CDR3, the DNA is TGCGCCAGCAGCCATGGAGGTAGGGCAGGACAAGAGACCCAGTACTTC. It is translated as CASSHGGRAGQETQYF.

V usage is TRBV6-5 and J usage is TRBJ1-2; a weak D match, TRBD1 (5 bases). This CDR3 contains 15 residues. Germline V CDR1 and CDR2: MNHEY, SVGAGI. V was cut by 7 bases and J by 3 bases, with 18 bases left in between. The CDR3 loop reads CASTSTGGVYYGYTF. The CDR3 coding sequence is TGTGCCAGCACTTCTACCGGGGGGGTTTACTATGGCTACACCTTC.

V gene TRBV27 combines with J gene TRBJ1-4; D gene uncertain. V was trimmed by 7 bases and J by 4 bases, leaving 16 bases between them. Per the germline V gene, CDR1 is MNHEY and CDR2 is SMNVEV (reference sequence). The CDR3 is 15 amino acids. The CDR3 protein is CASKLDYSNNEKLFF. The DNA of the CDR3 is TGTGCCAGCAAACTAGATTACAGCAATAATGAAAAACTGTTTTTT.

In regard to this clone: Different DNA sequences within this sample yield the same CDR3. The rearrangement uses TRBV30 and TRBJ2-5, with 11 bases lining up with TRBD2. There are 13 residues in the CDR3. Germline CDR1 is GTSNPN and CDR2 is SVGIG (reference sequence). With 7 bases clipped from V and 5 bases from J, the junction kept 6 bases outside the gene matches. The CDR3 coding sequence is TGTGCCTTTAGCGGGGGGGCCAGGGAGACCCAGTACTTC. This translates into CAFSGGARETQYF.

The chain links TRBV5-1 to TRBJ2-5; D remains unclear. This CDR3 has 14 residues. From germline, CDR1 is SGHRS and CDR2 YFSETQ. With 0 bases removed from V and 4 bases from J, the gap between germline ends came to 10 bases. CDR3 DNA sequence: TGCGCCAGCAGCTTGGGTCAGGCGATAGAGACCCAGTACTTC. It yields the protein CASSLGQAIETQYF.

This clone appeared a single time. This chain links TRBV29-1 with TRBJ2-1; D remains unclear. The CDR3 totals 12 residues. CDR1 and CDR2 from the germline V gene are SQVTM and ANQGSEA. The ends were cut back, 7 bases at V and 4 bases at J, with 11 bases in the middle. The CDR3 spells CSASDRYNEQFF. The CDR3 region has the DNA TGCAGCGCATCGGACCGGTACAATGAGCAGTTCTTC.

J is TRBJ2-7 and V is TRBV11-1; 7 nucleotides line up with TRBD1. The trim removed 6 bases at V and 1 base at J, leaving 6 bases unmatched. Germline assignment: CDR1 SGHAT and CDR2 FQDESV (reference sequence). This CDR3 has 14 amino acids. CDR3 bases: TGTGCCAGCAGTCTAAACAGGGGTTCCTACGAGCAGTACTTC. Translation gives CASSLNRGSYEQYF.

This clone appeared a few times. The J gene is TRBJ1-1, the V gene TRBV14; D gene uncertain. The CDR3 spans 13 residues. Germline-derived CDR1 and CDR2 are SGHDN and FVKESK. V was pared by 0 bases and J by 6 bases, with 8 bases between. CDR3 in amino acids: CASSQDLKSEAFF. In DNA form, the CDR3 reads TGTGCCAGCAGCCAAGATTTGAAATCTGAAGCTTTCTTT.

The rearrangement uses TRBV27 and TRBJ1-5; 9 bases fit TRBD1. This CDR3 region has 12 residues. The V gene's germline CDR1 is MNHEY and CDR2 SMNVEV (reference sequence). Trimming removed 11 bases from V and 6 bases from J; junction bases left unmatched: 5. The CDR3 here is CADRGVSQPQHF. CDR3 sequence (DNA): TGTGCCGACAGGGGGGTCAGTCAGCCCCAGCATTTT.

This clone was seen a few times. The V and J genes are TRBV10-3 and TRBJ2-2; 12 bases are a match to TRBD2. The CDR3 extends over 17 amino acids. Germline V lookup: CDR1 ENHRY, CDR2 SYGVKD. V shed 3 bases, J shed 0 bases, and the junction held 2 bases outside the gene matches. In DNA, the CDR3 is TGTGCCATCAGTGATCTAGCGGGAGGGCCGAACACCGGGGAGCTGTTTTTT. As protein: CAISDLAGGPNTGELFF.

The chain is built from TRBV7-2 and TRBJ2-5, with TRBD2 identical over 14 bases. The CDR3 sequence is 18 residues long. Unmatched junction bases numbered 12, after V lost 5 bases and J lost 4 bases. Germline V CDR1 and CDR2: SGHTA, FQGNSA. The CDR3 DNA follows: TGTGCCAGCAGCGCCCGGACTAGCGGGGGGCCAGTAGGAGAGACCCAGTACTTC. Translated, it gives CASSARTSGGPVGETQYF.

The rearrangement links TRBV18 to TRBJ1-2; D perhaps matches TRBD1 (6 bases). The CDR3 loop spans 16 amino acids. The germline gives CDR1 KGHSH, CDR2 LQKENI. V shed 3 bases and J shed 4 bases, with 18 bases lying between them. The CDR3 sequence is CASSPTGGQQSYGYTF. The CDR3 DNA is TGTGCCAGCTCACCGACAGGAGGACAGCAATCCTATGGCTACACCTTC.

The chain is built from TRBV7-2 and TRBJ1-1, with D unclear. Trimming shortened V by 3 bases and J by 6 bases, and 8 bases separated the two germline ends. Germline V CDR1 and CDR2: SGHTA, FQGNSA. This CDR3 has 12 amino acids. The CDR3 sequence is CASSLKRPEAFF. The CDR3 region has the DNA TGTGCCAGCAGCTTGAAACGGCCTGAAGCTTTCTTT.

The chain carries TRBV19 and TRBJ1-2; D is undetermined. This CDR3 spans 14 amino acids. Deletions cut 3 bases from V and 8 bases from J, with 16 bases between. The V gene's germline CDR1 is LNHDA and CDR2 SQIVND (reference sequence). CDR3 sequence: CASSIGSSEWGYTF. DNA of the CDR3: TGTGCCAGTAGTATTGGCAGCTCCGAATGGGGCTACACCTTC.

V usage is TRBV25-1 and J usage is TRBJ2-3; 12 bases are a match to TRBD2. The CDR3 runs to 16 residues. Germline V gene sequence: CDR1 MGHDK, CDR2 SYGVNS. J gave up 1 base and V 8 bases, and 7 bases lay outside the gene matches. The CDR3 spells CASPRGTSGRTDTQYF. The CDR3 DNA reads TGTGCCAGCCCTCGAGGGACTAGCGGGCGCACAGATACGCAGTATTTT.

The chain couples TRBV7-2 to TRBJ2-7; weak D call: TRBD2 (6 bases). CDR3 length equals 15 residues. Germline V gene sequence: CDR1 SGHTA, CDR2 FQGNSA. Trimming left V 4 bases short and J 0 bases short, with 13 bases between. The CDR3: CASSSWDLSSYEQYF. CDR3 bases: TGTGCCAGCAGCTCGTGGGACTTGAGCTCCTACGAGCAGTACTTC.

This clone was seen only a few times. The chain has TRBV18 and TRBJ2-2, with TRBD1 matching 7 bases. Germline trimming cut 3 bases from V and 2 bases from J; bases unmatched to any gene: 3. This CDR3 is 15 amino acids long. Germline CDR1 reads KGHSH; CDR2 reads LQKENI. The CDR3, as DNA: TGTGCCAGCTCACCGGGACAGATAAACACCGGGGAGCTGTTTTTT. Translation: CASSPGQINTGELFF.

The V gene is TRBV7-2, the J gene TRBJ1-3, with D possibly being TRBD1 (5 bases). The CDR3 covers 16 residues. Germline lookup yields CDR1 SGHTA and CDR2 FQGNSA. Trimming pared 1 base from V and 4 bases from J, leaving 14 bases between. The CDR3 region has the DNA TGTGCCAGCAGCTTAGTGGTAGCAGGGAACGGAAACACCATATATTTT. Protein sequence: CASSLVVAGNGNTIYF. Supplemented by reference TRBV7-2 and TRBJ1-3, the full variable domain reads GAGVSQSPSNKVTEKGKDVELRCDPISGHTALYWYRQSLGQGLEFLIYFQGNSAPDKSGLPSDRFSAERTGGSVSTLTIQRTQQEDSAVYLCASSLVVAGNGNTIYFGEGSWLTVV.